This T cell receptor (beta chain) was captured by sequencing in a study of patients and donors after allogeneic stem cell transplantation. TCRdb re-called the RT-PCR reads with MiXCR, one entry per CDR3 protein. The data contain 900,000 to 1,000,000 distinct CDR3 sequences, more than 15% of them seen just once; the ten biggest clones take up around 6%. Looked up from germline, CDR1 is SGHDT and CDR2 is YYEEEE. This CDR3 region has 20 residues. J gave up 1 base and V 4 bases, and 11 bases lay outside the gene matches. The sequenced sample consisted of blood, either unsorted or a sorted T cell fraction (not recorded which). The origin of this receptor is a human donor who was either an allogeneic HSCT recipient or a stem cell or donor lymphocyte infusion donor (not recorded which). It is not recorded whose cells these are; they may come from a transplant donor. This chain uses TRBV5-6 with TRBJ2-1; TRBD2 aligns across 16 bases. The CDR3 region has the DNA TGTGCCAGCAGCCTGACGGGACTAGCGGGGGGGCCGGGGTCCTACAATGAGCAGTTCTTC. Encoded protein: CASSLTGLAGGPGSYNEQFF.